This TCR beta chain came from a study of siplizumab effects on memory and regulatory T cells. Naive, memory, effector memory and TEMRA subsets that were unstimulated underwent sequencing in three donor pairs. Study-level results: Mappable alloreactive CD4+ clones were on average around 69% Treg-derived with siplizumab, under 30% in controls. Memory cells that were CD4+ and unstimulated gave rise to alloreactive sequences, which siplizumab significantly reduced. Confirmation was lacking for the suppressive function of proliferating Tregs derived from siplizumab cultures.

The protocol was immunoSEQ multiplex PCR, while the TCRdb copy is restricted to in-frame clones and leaves out a portion. Of 8,000 to 9,000 clones listed, more than 60% are singletons. Worth noting for this clone: Its antigen is not known.

CDR3 size: 13 residues. The germline V gene has CDR1 LNHNV and CDR2 YYDKDF (reference sequence). V lost 7 bases to trimming and J lost 11 bases; unmatched junction nucleotides: 9. The sequencing input was effector memory CD8+ T cells sorted from blood. Indicated subset: unstimulated CD8+ effector memory T cells. The chain joins TRBV15 to TRBJ2-1; 9 bases align to TRBD2. This clonotype was sampled from a human donor in good health. The CDR3 here is CATTREGFFKQFF. The CDR3 DNA is TGTGCCACCACGCGGGAGGGGTTTTTCAAGCAGTTCTTC.